Sequencing of this TCR beta chain was carried out in a study of Graves' ophthalmopathy and Graves' hyperthyroidism. Study details: Peripheral blood collection took place at initial diagnosis, before any treatment. Study results and limitations: Among expanded thyroid clonotypes above 0.001 frequency, most also occurred in blood.

Amplification targeted the TCR beta CDR3 regions, with RNA transcripts as the source material. An initial RT-PCR round employing HTBI primers preceded a second-round multiplex PCR. TCRdb passed the multiplex PCR reads through MiXCR, listing each CDR3 protein once. Of approximately 460,000 distinct CDR3 sequences listed, under 15% are singletons. Many counts were recorded for this clonotype. What it recognizes is unknown. The CDR3 has 12 amino acids. Per the germline V gene, CDR1 is SQVTM and CDR2 is ANQGSEA. The germline V and J ends were trimmed by 3 bases and 4 bases, with 9 bases remaining between them.

The sequenced sample consisted of blood. The chain combines TRBV29-1 with TRBJ1-2; D is unclear. This TCR derives from a woman younger than 45 with Graves' ophthalmopathy. The CDR3 DNA reads TGCAGCGTTGATCGGCAAACCTATGGCTACACCTTC. This encodes CSVDRQTYGYTF. The variable domain in full, completed from reference TRBV29-1 and TRBJ1-2, reads SAVISQKPSRDICQRGTSLTIQCQVDSQVTMMFWYRQQPGQSLTLIATANQGSEATYESGFVIDKFPISRPNLTFSTLTVSNMSPEDSSIYLCSVDRQTYGYTFGSGTRLTVV.